The TCR beta chain described here comes from a study of cytomegalovirus exposure and HLA in healthy donors. Findings of the study overall: Most TCR sequences were uncommon, yet certain public TCRs appeared in many donors.

The CDR3 is 15 residues long. The ends lost 5 bases at V and 2 bases at J; junction bases unmatched: 7. Germline V gene data show CDR1 as SGHTA and CDR2 as FQGNSA. As to this clone: Its target is not known.

Vbeta (60) and Jbeta (13) primers were used in the PCR. Profiling relied on immunoSEQ multiplex PCR, and the TCRdb table lists in-frame clones only, not all of them. The table has 180,000 or so clones, about three quarters seen once. The chain recombines TRBV7-2 with TRBJ2-7; 9 bases map to TRBD1. Material for sequencing was PBMCs. This sequence was found in a man younger than 35 in good health and CMV-seronegative. The CDR3 here is CASSPGQGQTYEQYF. CDR3 in DNA: TGTGCCAGCAGCCCAGGACAGGGGCAGACCTACGAGCAGTACTTC.